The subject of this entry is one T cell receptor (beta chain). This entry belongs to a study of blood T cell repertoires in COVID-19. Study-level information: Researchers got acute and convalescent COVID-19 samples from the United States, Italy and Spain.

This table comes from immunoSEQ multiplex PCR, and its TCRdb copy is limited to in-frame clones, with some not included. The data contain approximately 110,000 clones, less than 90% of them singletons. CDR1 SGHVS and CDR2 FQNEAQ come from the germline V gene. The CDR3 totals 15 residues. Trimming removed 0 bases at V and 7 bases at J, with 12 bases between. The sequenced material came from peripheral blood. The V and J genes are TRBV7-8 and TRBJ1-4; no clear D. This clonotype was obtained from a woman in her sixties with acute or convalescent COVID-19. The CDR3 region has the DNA TGTGCCAGCAGCTTAGCGTTCCAGAACCGTGAAAAACTGTTTTTT. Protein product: CASSLAFQNREKLFF.